A single sample gave rise to the 10 T cell receptor beta chains below, sequenced in a study of tumour-infiltrating T cells in Burkitt lymphoma. The method was immunoSEQ multiplex PCR; TCRdb's version includes in-frame clones alone and lacks a portion of them. The table records roughly 1,500 clones, 9.5% to 15% of them present only once. Sequences were obtained from tumor tissue. All receptors come from a human donor with Burkitt lymphoma.

The gene calls are TRBV29-1 and TRBJ1-1, with D unclear. Germline loops: CDR1 SQVTM, CDR2 ANQGSEA. The CDR3 runs 15 residues. Trimming took off 6 bases at V and 2 bases at J, with 19 bases between the two ends. The CDR3 spells CSVRLAYEINTEAFF. In DNA form, the CDR3 reads TGCAGCGTACGATTGGCCTACGAGATTAACACTGAAGCTTTCTTT.

This clone has only a few counts. The chain carries TRBV30 and TRBJ2-1; possibly TRBD1 or TRBD2 for D (5 bases each). Trimming removed 3 bases from V and 7 bases from J, with 16 bases in between. Germline loops: CDR1 GTSNPN, CDR2 SVGIG (reference sequence). The CDR3 extends over 14 amino acids. The CDR3 bases are TGTGCCTGGAGGACCGGGACGGGGTCAAATGAGCAGTTCTTC. Amino acids: CAWRTGTGSNEQFF.

V and J are TRBV6-1 and TRBJ2-7, with 11 positions matching TRBD2. This CDR3 comprises 18 residues. Unmatched junction bases numbered 14, after V lost 4 bases and J lost 3 bases. The germline V gene encodes CDR1 MNHNS and CDR2 SASEGT. The CDR3 DNA is TGTGCCAGCAGTGTTGGGACGATAGCGGGGGGGCTGTTCTACGAGCAGTACTTC. As protein: CASSVGTIAGGLFYEQYF.

This clone came up a few times. The V gene is TRBV9, the J gene TRBJ2-3; maybe TRBD2 (5 bases). CDR3 length: 14 amino acids. Trimming pared 1 base from V and 5 bases from J, leaving 11 bases between. CDR1 and CDR2 from the germline V gene are SGDLS and YYNGEE. CDR3 nucleotide sequence: TGTGCCAGCAGCGTAAATCTAGCCAGAGATACGCAGTATTTT. This codes for CASSVNLARDTQYF.

Comment on this clone: Relative to the germline gene, one junction end is altered; a read error may explain this. At the DNA level, this CDR3 is encoded by other sequences in the same sample as well. V gene TRBV30 combines with J gene TRBJ1-1; D ambiguous. CDR3 length equals 15 residues. In germline, CDR1 is GTSNPN, CDR2 SVGIG (reference sequence). The CDR3: CAWACRFCATAEAFF. DNA of the CDR3: TGTGCCTGGGCCTGCCGGTTTTGTGCTACGGCTGAAGCGTTCTTT.

This clone turned up a few times. The chain links TRBV15 to TRBJ2-1, with D maybe TRBD1 (6 bases). Per the germline V gene, CDR1 is LNHNV and CDR2 is YYDKDF (reference sequence). The germline V and J ends were trimmed by 1 base and 0 bases, with 7 bases remaining between them. The CDR3 contains 15 residues. The CDR3 loop reads CATSRGGGSYNEQFF. The DNA of the CDR3 is TGTGCCACCAGCAGAGGAGGGGGCTCCTACAATGAGCAGTTCTTC. Full variable domain (outside the CDR3, taken from reference TRBV15 and TRBJ2-1): DAMVIQNPRYQVTQFGKPVTLSCSQTLNHNVMYWYQQKSSQAPKLLFHYYDKDFNNEADTPDNFQSRRPNTSFCFLDIRSPGLGDTAMYLCATSRGGGSYNEQFFGPGTRLTVL.

This clone was seen more than once but under ten times. CDR3 nucleotides: TGTGCCAGCAGCTCGGACACCCCAGGGAAATATTCACCCCTCCACTTT. Encoded protein: CASSSDTPGKYSPLHF. The chain uses TRBV13 and TRBJ1-6; weak D call: TRBD1 (5 bases). Trimming shortened V by 4 bases and J by 8 bases, and 18 bases separated the two germline ends. CDR1 PRHDT and CDR2 FYEKMQ come from the germline V gene (reference sequence). This CDR3 is built from 16 residues. The entire variable domain, with the rest obtained from reference TRBV13 and TRBJ1-6, is as follows: AAGVIQSPRHLIKEKRETATLKCYPIPRHDTVYWYQQGPGQDPQFLISFYEKMQSDKGSIPDRFSAQQFSDYHSELNMSSLELGDSALYFCASSSDTPGKYSPLHFGNGTRLTVT.

The V and J genes are TRBV6-5 and TRBJ2-3, with no clear D. The germline V gene has CDR1 MNHEY and CDR2 SVGAGI. The CDR3 runs to 16 residues. Trimming shortened V by 0 bases and J by 1 base, and 11 bases separated the two germline ends. The CDR3 coding sequence is TGTGCCAGCAGTTACTCGATGGCAAGGGGCACAGATACGCAGTATTTT. This translates into CASSYSMARGTDTQYF.

This clone was recorded a few times. This chain joins TRBV12-5 and TRBJ2-3; tentatively, D is TRBD2 (5 bases). The CDR3 is made up of 16 amino acids. The germline gives CDR1 LGHNT, CDR2 FRNRAP. Trimming left V 2 bases short and J 5 bases short, with 17 bases between. CDR3 residues: CASGLTPYPGVDTQYF. The DNA of the CDR3 is TGTGCTAGTGGTTTGACACCCTACCCCGGGGTAGATACGCAGTATTTT.

The rearrangement joins TRBV2 to TRBJ2-3; 10 bases line up with TRBD2. Germline V gene lookup returns CDR1 SNHLY and CDR2 FYNNEI. The CDR3 is 14 amino acids. The V and J ends lost 7 bases and 3 bases, in that order; junction bases with no gene match: 4. The CDR3 loop reads CASTSAGGTDTQYF. In nucleotides, the CDR3 is TGTGCCAGCACCTCAGCGGGAGGGACAGATACGCAGTATTTT.